The entry below gives a single TCR beta chain sequence along with its context. Its antigen remains unknown. This sample was taken from a study of cytomegalovirus exposure and HLA in healthy donors. Findings and limits, study-wide: Within the data, a cluster of highly shared sequence variants was likely a sequencing artifact. As immune exposure information, only CMV serostatus was available.

The PCR had 60 Vbeta and 13 Jbeta primers. TCRdb keeps only in-frame clones here, not all; method: immunoSEQ multiplex PCR. This table holds some 210,000 clones, roughly four fifths found once. With 5 bases removed from V and 2 bases from J, the gap between germline ends came to 9 bases. Germline CDR1 reads SGHVS; CDR2 reads FNYEAQ. CDR3 length: 13 amino acids. V usage is TRBV7-6 and J usage is TRBJ1-1; no clear D. The source is a woman in her forties or fifties in good health and CMV-seropositive. The sequenced material came from PBMCs. The CDR3 sequence is CASSRLINTEAFF. The CDR3 region has the DNA TGTGCCAGCAGCCGACTGATTAACACTGAAGCTTTCTTT.